The 25 T cell receptor beta chains listed next were all sequenced from one sample in a study of blood T cell repertoires in COVID-19. The table came from immunoSEQ multiplex PCR; TCRdb's copy has only in-frame clones and leaves some out. Of about 180,000 clones detected, roughly 90% appear once; the ten largest clones hold 7%. Sequenced sample: PBMCs or T cells enriched from blood (not recorded which). All receptors derive from a woman between 45 and 65 years old who had recovered from COVID-19.

The chain couples TRBV7-6 to TRBJ2-2; 7 positions match TRBD2. The germline gives CDR1 SGHVS, CDR2 FNYEAQ. The CDR3 length is 18 residues. V lost 5 bases, J lost 0 bases, and 12 bases stayed unmatched. CDR3 sequence reads: CASSPVGGGISNTGELFF. The CDR3 DNA follows: TGTGCCAGCAGCCCAGTTGGGGGGGGAATATCGAACACCGGGGAGCTGTTTTTT.

V gene TRBV19 combines with J gene TRBJ2-1, with D unclear. Germline V gene data show CDR1 as LNHDA and CDR2 as SQIVND (reference sequence). Between the trimmed V and J ends, which lost 3 bases and 4 bases, there was a span of 7 bases. The CDR3 contains 13 residues. This chain's CDR3 is CASSISSYNEQFF. CDR3 in DNA: TGTGCCAGTAGTATCTCGAGTTACAATGAGCAGTTCTTC.

The gene calls are TRBV6-5 and TRBJ1-1; a weak D match, TRBD1 (5 bases). The CDR3 runs to 15 residues. Trimming took off 2 bases at V and 1 base at J, with 11 bases between the two ends. Germline values: CDR1 MNHEY, CDR2 SVGAGI. The CDR3 is CASSYRITGNTEAFF. The CDR3 DNA follows: TGTGCCAGCAGTTACAGGATCACAGGGAACACTGAAGCTTTCTTT.

The CDR3 sequence is CAWSRTEDNQPQHF. CDR3 sequence (DNA): TGTGCCTGGAGCCGAACAGAAGACAATCAGCCCCAGCATTTT. The chain is built from TRBV30 and TRBJ1-5; no firm D call. Germline lookup yields CDR1 GTSNPN and CDR2 SVGIG (reference sequence). The ends were cut back, 3 bases at V and 3 bases at J, with 12 bases in the middle. This CDR3 is built from 14 residues. Combining the CDR3 with reference TRBV30 and TRBJ1-5 gives the whole variable domain SQTIHQWPATLVQPVGSPLSLECTVEGTSNPNLYWYRQAAGRGLQLLFYSVGIGQISSEVPQNLSASRPQDRQFILSSKKLLLSDSGFYLCAWSRTEDNQPQHFGDGTRLSIL.

This sequence joins TRBV15 and TRBJ2-7; D possibly corresponds to TRBD2 (7 bases). The CDR3 loop spans 13 amino acids. CDR1 is LNHNV and CDR2 is YYDKDF in the germline V gene (reference sequence). V was cut by 2 bases and J by 6 bases, with 11 bases left in between. The CDR3 is CATSRWRGGEQYF. DNA for the CDR3: TGTGCCACCAGCAGATGGAGGGGGGGCGAGCAGTACTTC.

This clone showed up just once. V usage is TRBV5-5 and J usage is TRBJ2-7, with 9 positions matching TRBD1. The CDR3 length is 14 residues. The V and J ends lost 1 base and 3 bases, in that order; junction bases with no gene match: 2. In germline, CDR1 is SGHKS, CDR2 YYEKEE (reference sequence). In DNA form, the CDR3 reads TGTGCCAGCAGCTTGACAGGGGGCTACTACGAGCAGTACTTC. Protein sequence: CASSLTGGYYEQYF.

The rearrangement joins TRBV2 to TRBJ2-7; tentatively, D is TRBD2 (6 bases). CDR1 and CDR2 from the germline V gene are SNHLY and FYNNEI. The ends were cut back, 11 bases at V and 1 base at J, with 12 bases in the middle. This CDR3 contains 12 residues. The CDR3 DNA sequence: TGTGCCTTATCGGGGGAGTCCTACGAGCAGTACTTC. Its translation is CALSGESYEQYF.

The CDR3 DNA is TGTGCCAGCAGTACTCTAGGGGCAGGTACGCAGTATTTT. It is translated as CASSTLGAGTQYF. The chain employs TRBV2 and TRBJ2-3, with TRBD1 as a possible D gene (5 bases). V was clipped by 5 bases and J by 8 bases, with 14 bases between them. The germline V gene has CDR1 SNHLY and CDR2 FYNNEI. CDR3 size: 13 residues.

The rearrangement links TRBV29-1 to TRBJ2-7; no reliable D call. This CDR3 is built from 11 residues. Germline CDR1 reads SQVTM; CDR2 reads ANQGSEA. Trimming left V 7 bases short and J 4 bases short, with 11 bases between. CDR3 nucleotides: TGCAGCGCCCGAGGATCGTACGAGCAGTACTTC. This translates into CSARGSYEQYF.

The chain uses TRBV5-4 and TRBJ2-7; 9 nucleotides align to TRBD1. V lost 2 bases, J lost 4 bases, and 4 bases stayed unmatched. Looked up from germline, CDR1 is SGHNT and CDR2 is YYREEE (reference sequence). The CDR3 is 14 amino acids. The CDR3 is CASSLTGGAYEQYF. The CDR3 DNA sequence: TGTGCCAGCAGCTTAACAGGGGGCGCATACGAGCAGTACTTC.

Remarks on this clone: Other nucleotide sequences from this sample produce the same CDR3. V is TRBV19 and J is TRBJ2-7; 7 bases are a match to TRBD1. Germline CDR1 and CDR2: LNHDA and SQIVND (reference sequence). J lost 4 bases, V lost 3 bases, and 3 bases had no gene match. The length of the CDR3 is 13 residues. In DNA, the CDR3 is TGTGCCAGTAGTATCAACAGGGGATACGAGCAGTACTTC. Translated: CASSINRGYEQYF. Full variable domain (missing parts from reference TRBV19 and TRBJ2-7): DGGITQSPKYLFRKEGQNVTLSCEQNLNHDAMYWYRQDPGQGLRLIYYSQIVNDFQKGDIAEGYSVSREKKESFPLTVTSAQKNPTAFYLCASSINRGYEQYFGPGTRLTVT.

The chain recombines TRBV6-2 or TRBV6-3 with TRBJ1-4, with a possible D match to TRBD1 (5 bases). The CDR3 is made up of 16 amino acids. V lost 0 bases and J 8 bases, leaving 16 bases between the germline ends. Germline V CDR1 and CDR2: MNHEY, SVGEGT. The CDR3 protein is CASSYSLSAGWEKLFF. The CDR3 DNA reads as TGTGCCAGCAGTTACTCGTTGTCGGCAGGGTGGGAAAAACTGTTTTTT.

CDR3 loop: CATSRGSGTGGTYEQYF. CDR3 DNA sequence: TGTGCCACCAGCAGAGGTTCGGGGACAGGGGGCACATACGAGCAGTACTTC. This chain uses TRBV15 with TRBJ2-7; 12 bases align to TRBD1. Germline CDR1 is LNHNV and CDR2 is YYDKDF (reference sequence). The CDR3 length is 17 residues. Trimming took 1 base from V and 4 from J; bases not matched to a gene: 8. The full variable domain, with the rest looked up from reference TRBV15 and TRBJ2-7, is DAMVIQNPRYQVTQFGKPVTLSCSQTLNHNVMYWYQQKSSQAPKLLFHYYDKDFNNEADTPDNFQSRRPNTSFCFLDIRSPGLGDTAMYLCATSRGSGTGGTYEQYFGPGTRLTVT.

This chain's CDR3 is CASSLGLDTPYEQYF. DNA of the CDR3: TGTGCCAGCAGCTTAGGACTCGACACCCCCTACGAGCAGTACTTC. This chain links TRBV5-6 with TRBJ2-7, with D perhaps matching TRBD2 (5 bases). The germline gives CDR1 SGHDT, CDR2 YYEEEE. V lost 2 bases, J lost 2 bases, and 14 bases lay in between. This CDR3 is built from 15 residues.

As to this clone: An end of the junction does not agree with germline; a read error may underlie this. The chain couples TRBV7-9 to TRBJ1-1; 8 bases line up with TRBD1. Germline CDR1 reads SEHNR; CDR2 reads FQNEAQ (reference sequence). The CDR3 is 15 residues long. This CDR3 is CASSLVPGQVLGAFF. The DNA of the CDR3 is TGTGCCAGCAGTTTAGTCCCGGGACAGGTTCTTGGGGCTTTCTTT.

The chain joins TRBV29-1 to TRBJ1-1, with a possible D match to TRBD1 (6 bases). This CDR3 is 13 amino acids long. Germline V gene lookup returns CDR1 SQVTM and CDR2 ANQGSEA. V lost 1 base, J lost 4 bases, and 10 bases lay in between. CDR3 sequence (DNA): TGCAGCGTTGAAGCGGGGGGCGGCACTGAAGCTTTCTTT. Encoded protein: CSVEAGGGTEAFF.

The rearrangement joins TRBV19 to TRBJ2-5, with 14 bases aligning to TRBD2. This CDR3 is built from 15 residues. CDR1 is LNHDA, CDR2 SQIVND, per germline (reference sequence). V was pared by 3 bases and J by 11 bases, with 8 bases of the junction left unmatched. In DNA, the CDR3 is TGTGCCAGTAGTATCTTGACTAGCGGGGGGGTAGCGCAGTACTTC. This gives the protein CASSILTSGGVAQYF. Full variable domain (outside the CDR3, taken from reference TRBV19 and TRBJ2-5): DGGITQSPKYLFRKEGQNVTLSCEQNLNHDAMYWYRQDPGQGLRLIYYSQIVNDFQKGDIAEGYSVSREKKESFPLTVTSAQKNPTAFYLCASSILTSGGVAQYFGPGTRLLVL.

This rearrangement joins TRBV5-1 to TRBJ2-4; D remains ambiguous. Trimming cost V 0 bases and J 4 bases, with 5 bases left between them. CDR1 is SGHRS and CDR2 is YFSETQ in the germline V gene. CDR3 length: 13 residues. The CDR3 DNA reads TGCGCCAGCAGCTTGGGGCAGAAAAACATTCAGTACTTC. It translates to CASSLGQKNIQYF.

The chain joins TRBV19 to TRBJ2-1; the match to TRBD2 covers 13 bases. Germline CDR1 and CDR2: LNHDA and SQIVND (reference sequence). Trimming cost V 4 bases and J 7 bases; bases outside gene matches: 4. CDR3 size: 15 residues. The CDR3 DNA reads as TGTGCCAGTAGTACCGGGACTAGCGGGAAGAATGAGCAGTTCTTC. It specifies CASSTGTSGKNEQFF. Full variable domain (rest looked up from reference TRBV19 and TRBJ2-1): DGGITQSPKYLFRKEGQNVTLSCEQNLNHDAMYWYRQDPGQGLRLIYYSQIVNDFQKGDIAEGYSVSREKKESFPLTVTSAQKNPTAFYLCASSTGTSGKNEQFFGPGTRLTVL.

The genes are TRBV19 and TRBJ2-5; 11 positions agree with TRBD2. CDR1 and CDR2 from the germline V gene are LNHDA and SQIVND (reference sequence). CDR3 length equals 15 residues. Trimming at V came to 0 bases and at J to 5 bases, leaving 2 bases not matched to a gene. The DNA for the CDR3 is TGTGCCAGTAGTATAGATAGCGGGAGGGCCGAGACCCAGTACTTC. Its translation is CASSIDSGRAETQYF.

The chain employs TRBV2 and TRBJ1-2; no clear D. The CDR3 is 11 amino acids. Per the germline V gene, CDR1 is SNHLY and CDR2 is FYNNEI. The V end was cut by 6 bases, the J end by 8 bases, with 10 bases between. CDR3 DNA: TGTGCCAGCAGCCGATTTACAGGCTACACCTTC. This sequence encodes CASSRFTGYTF.

This CDR3 reads CASSLGGGSDTQYF. CDR3 DNA: TGTGCCAGCAGCTTAGGTGGAGGGTCAGATACGCAGTATTTT. The gene calls are TRBV7-2 and TRBJ2-3, with D perhaps matching TRBD2 (6 bases). CDR3 size: 14 residues. V was clipped by 1 base and J by 4 bases, with 9 bases between them. Germline assignment: CDR1 SGHTA and CDR2 FQGNSA.

The CDR3 reads CASSPQGGVSGYTF. CDR3 nucleotide sequence: TGTGCCAGCAGCCCACAGGGGGGCGTCTCTGGCTACACCTTC. V gene TRBV11-3 combines with J gene TRBJ1-2, with TRBD1 matching over 8 bases. Germline V gene sequence: CDR1 SGHNT, CDR2 YENEEA. The CDR3 is 14 amino acids. With V trimmed by 5 bases and J by 7 bases, 9 bases remained unmatched.

The rearrangement links TRBV5-1 to TRBJ1-1; D uncertain. The CDR3 consists of 14 residues. The germline CDR1 and CDR2 sequences are SGHRS and YFSETQ. Between the trimmed V and J ends, which lost 8 bases and 4 bases, there was a span of 18 bases. CDR3 sequence (DNA): TGCGCCAGTACCCCGGGAGCCTGGGGCACTGAAGCTTTCTTT. Its protein product is CASTPGAWGTEAFF.

The CDR3 region is CASSEGPRGTGARVRNQPQHF. CDR3 nucleotide sequence: TGTGCCAGCAGTGAAGGGCCGCGCGGGACAGGGGCTCGGGTAAGAAATCAGCCCCAGCATTTT. This chain links TRBV2 with TRBJ1-5; 10 nucleotides align to TRBD1. The CDR3 has 21 amino acids. The J segment lost 4 bases and the V segment lost 1 base, leaving 19 bases of the junction unmatched. Germline-derived CDR1 and CDR2 are SNHLY and FYNNEI. Using reference TRBV2 and TRBJ1-5 for the parts outside the CDR3, the full variable domain is EPEVTQTPSHQVTQMGQEVILRCVPISNHLYFYWYRQILGQKVEFLVSFYNNEISEKSEIFDDQFSVERPDGSNFTLKIRSTKLEDSAMYFCASSEGPRGTGARVRNQPQHFGDGTRLSIL.